Detailed here is one T cell receptor (beta chain). This sample was taken from a study of control samples from healthy donors and cancer patients. Some clones are missing from TCRdb's copy, which holds only in-frame ones; the method was immunoSEQ multiplex PCR. The sample lists 100,000 to 150,000 clones, 90% seen once, with about 2.5% in the top ten. The sample was blood. The receptor comes from a man aged 40-55 years in good health.

The CDR3 sequence is CASSQRAGVEGYTF. CDR3 bases: TGTGCCAGCAGCCAAAGGGCAGGGGTTGAGGGCTACACCTTC. This sequence joins TRBV3-1 (or the pseudogene TRBV3-2) and TRBJ1-2; D might be TRBD1 (6 bases). The germline V gene has CDR1 LGHDT and CDR2 YNNKEL (reference sequence). There are 14 residues in the CDR3. The V end was cut by 2 bases, the J end by 8 bases, with 15 bases between.